This T cell receptor beta chain was sequenced for a study of T cell clonality in common variable immunodeficiency. Study outcomes and limitations: Compared with controls, CVID subjects had fewer shared TCRbeta clones. CVID subjects showed higher TCRbeta clonality than healthy controls. Reportedly, TCR beta sequences from common variable immunodeficiency showed fewer deletions and N-nucleotide insertions.

Trimming took 4 bases from V and 1 from J; bases not matched to a gene: 5. The length of the CDR3 is 16 residues. Germline V gives CDR1 SGHTA, CDR2 FQGTGA. This clone turned up a few times. As yet, its antigen is unknown. The missing CDR3 end, 3 residues past where the read stops, is filled in from the germline J gene. Patients and controls were mostly of Caucasian heritage. All CVID subjects were on immunoglobulin replacement for at least one year. Data came from immunoSEQ multiplex PCR; TCRdb stores just in-frame clones and leaves some out. This sample comprises about 20,000 clones, none seen once only.

The receptor comes from a human donor with common variable immunodeficiency. Sequenced: peripheral blood mononuclear cells. The genes are TRBV7-3 and TRBJ2-1, with 9 bases matching TRBD1. The CDR3 sequence is CASSSTGTGSYNEQFF. Partial CDR3 DNA: TGTGCCAGCAGCTCCACCGGGACAGGGTCCTACAATGAG.